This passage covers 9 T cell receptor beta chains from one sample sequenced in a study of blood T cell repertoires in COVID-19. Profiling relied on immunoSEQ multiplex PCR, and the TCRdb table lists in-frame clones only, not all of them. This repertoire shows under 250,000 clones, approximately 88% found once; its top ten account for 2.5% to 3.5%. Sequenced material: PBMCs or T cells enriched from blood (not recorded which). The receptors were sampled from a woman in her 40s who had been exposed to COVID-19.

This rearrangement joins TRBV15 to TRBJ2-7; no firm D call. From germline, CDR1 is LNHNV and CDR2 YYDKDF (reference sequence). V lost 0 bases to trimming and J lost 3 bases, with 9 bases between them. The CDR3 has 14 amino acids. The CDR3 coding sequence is TGTGCCACCAGCAGAGAGTACGAGAACTACGAGCAGTACGTC. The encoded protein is CATSREYENYEQYV.

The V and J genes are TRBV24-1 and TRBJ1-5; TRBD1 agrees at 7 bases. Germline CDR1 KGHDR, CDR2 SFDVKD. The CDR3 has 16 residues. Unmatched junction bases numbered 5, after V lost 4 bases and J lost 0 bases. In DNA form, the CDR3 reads TGTGCCACCAGTGACCAGACAGGGCATAGCAATCAGCCCCAGCATTTT. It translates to CATSDQTGHSNQPQHF.

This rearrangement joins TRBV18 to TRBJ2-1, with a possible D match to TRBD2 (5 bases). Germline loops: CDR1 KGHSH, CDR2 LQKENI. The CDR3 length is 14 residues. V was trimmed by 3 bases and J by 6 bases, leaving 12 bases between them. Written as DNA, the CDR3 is TGTGCCAGCTCACCGACTCGCGCGGGCAATGAGCAGTTCTTC. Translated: CASSPTRAGNEQFF.

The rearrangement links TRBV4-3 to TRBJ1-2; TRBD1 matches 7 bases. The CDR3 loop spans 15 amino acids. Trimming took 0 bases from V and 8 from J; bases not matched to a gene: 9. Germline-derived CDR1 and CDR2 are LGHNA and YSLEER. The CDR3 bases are TGCGCCAGCAGCCAAGAGATAGGGGACAGACGCGGCTACACCTTC. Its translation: CASSQEIGDRRGYTF.

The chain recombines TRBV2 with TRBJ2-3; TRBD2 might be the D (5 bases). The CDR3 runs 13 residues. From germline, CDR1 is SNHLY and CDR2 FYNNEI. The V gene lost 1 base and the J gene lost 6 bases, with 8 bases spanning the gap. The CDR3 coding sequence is TGTGCCAGCAGTGAAGTTGACTATGATACGCAGTATTTT. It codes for CASSEVDYDTQYF. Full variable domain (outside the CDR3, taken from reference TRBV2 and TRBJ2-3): EPEVTQTPSHQVTQMGQEVILRCVPISNHLYFYWYRQILGQKVEFLVSFYNNEISEKSEIFDDQFSVERPDGSNFTLKIRSTKLEDSAMYFCASSEVDYDTQYFGPGTRLTVL.

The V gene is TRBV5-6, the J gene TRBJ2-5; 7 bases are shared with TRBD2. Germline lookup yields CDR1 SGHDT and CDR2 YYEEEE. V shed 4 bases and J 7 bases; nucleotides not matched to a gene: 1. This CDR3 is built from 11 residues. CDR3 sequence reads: CASSTGGTQYF. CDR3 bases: TGTGCCAGCAGCACGGGAGGGACCCAGTACTTC. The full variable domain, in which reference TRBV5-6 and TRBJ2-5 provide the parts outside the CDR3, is DAGVTQSPTHLIKTRGQQVTLRCSPKSGHDTVSWYQQALGQGPQFIFQYYEEEERQRGNFPDRFSGHQFPNYSSELNVNALLLGDSALYLCASSTGGTQYFGPGTRLLVL.

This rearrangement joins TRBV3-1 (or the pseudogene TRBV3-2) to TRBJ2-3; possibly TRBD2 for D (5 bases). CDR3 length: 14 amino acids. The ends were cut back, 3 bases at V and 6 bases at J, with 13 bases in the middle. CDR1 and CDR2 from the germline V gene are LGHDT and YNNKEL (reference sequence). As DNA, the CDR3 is TGTGCCAGCAGCCATCGGGCTAGCCCGGATACGCAGTATTTT. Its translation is CASSHRASPDTQYF.

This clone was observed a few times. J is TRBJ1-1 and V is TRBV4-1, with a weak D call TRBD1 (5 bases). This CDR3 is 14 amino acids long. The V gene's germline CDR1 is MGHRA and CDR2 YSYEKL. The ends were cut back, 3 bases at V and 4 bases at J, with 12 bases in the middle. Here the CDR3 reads CASSHAIGGTEAFF. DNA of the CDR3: TGCGCCAGCAGCCACGCCATCGGGGGCACTGAAGCTTTCTTT.

CDR3 in DNA: TGTGCCAGCTCACCTCGTGGGGGGGCAAAGAACACTGAAGCTTTCTTT. Translation gives CASSPRGGAKNTEAFF. This chain joins TRBV18 and TRBJ1-1; possibly TRBD1 for D (6 bases). This CDR3 contains 16 residues. Germline V gives CDR1 KGHSH, CDR2 LQKENI. V lost 3 bases, J lost 1 base, and 15 bases lay in between.